The entry that follows covers one T cell receptor beta chain sequence. The target antigen is unknown. The CDR3 totals 17 residues. This entry is derived from a study of Ad26.COV2.S vaccination and SARS-CoV-2 variants. Broader study findings: It was vaccine recipients, not placebo recipients, who had the higher spike-specific TCR breadth. The breadth of spike-specific CD8+ and CD4+ T cell responses after vaccination was reportedly substantial.

Treatment given: around 19 received Ad26.COV2.S at low or high dose, single or two shots; about 5 received placebo; per-sample allocation not given. On day 63 after the first injection, vaccine and placebo recipients gave samples. Adults aged 18-55 years in Boston included the donor. Vaccination employed an Ad26 vector expressing the Wuhan-strain SARS-CoV-2 spike. Sequenced by immunoSEQ multiplex PCR; TCRdb stores in-frame clones only, minus some. This sample carries 350,000 to 450,000 clones, 75% to 90% of them seen once, and the ten largest clones take approximately 1.9%. V is TRBV12-2 and J is TRBJ1-2. TRBV12-2 is given as a pseudogene. This TCR was sampled from a person aged 18 to 59 who received the Ad26.COV2.S COVID-19 vaccine or a placebo. This sample comprised peripheral blood, obtained in a trial of Ad26.COV2.S vaccine versus placebo. The CDR3 DNA reads TGTGCAAGTCGCCCAGACACGGGGGGGGCGCCTGAATGTGGCTACACCTTC. Translated, it gives CASRPDTGGAPECGYTF.